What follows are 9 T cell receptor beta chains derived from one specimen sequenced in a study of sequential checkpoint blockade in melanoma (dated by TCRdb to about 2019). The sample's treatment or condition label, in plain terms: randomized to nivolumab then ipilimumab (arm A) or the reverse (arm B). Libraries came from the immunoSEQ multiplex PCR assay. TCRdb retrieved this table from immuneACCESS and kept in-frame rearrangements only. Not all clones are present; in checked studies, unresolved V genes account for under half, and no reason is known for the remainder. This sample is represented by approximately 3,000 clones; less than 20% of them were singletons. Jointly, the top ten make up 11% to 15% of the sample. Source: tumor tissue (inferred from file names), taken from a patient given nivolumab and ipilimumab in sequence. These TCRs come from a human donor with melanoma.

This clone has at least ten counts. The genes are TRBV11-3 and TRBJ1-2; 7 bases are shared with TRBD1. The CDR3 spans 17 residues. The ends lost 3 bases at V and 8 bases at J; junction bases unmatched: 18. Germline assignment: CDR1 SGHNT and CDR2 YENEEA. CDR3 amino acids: CASSFVGLGQSPGGYTF. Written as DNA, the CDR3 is TGTGCCAGCAGCTTCGTCGGCCTGGGACAGTCCCCCGGGGGCTACACCTTC.

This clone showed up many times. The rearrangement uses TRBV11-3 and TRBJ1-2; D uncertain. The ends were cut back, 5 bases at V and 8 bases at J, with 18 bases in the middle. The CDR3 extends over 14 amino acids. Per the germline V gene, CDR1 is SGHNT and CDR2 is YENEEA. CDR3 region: CASSPISGLQGYTF. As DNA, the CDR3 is TGTGCCAGCAGCCCAATATCGGGGTTACAGGGCTACACCTTC.

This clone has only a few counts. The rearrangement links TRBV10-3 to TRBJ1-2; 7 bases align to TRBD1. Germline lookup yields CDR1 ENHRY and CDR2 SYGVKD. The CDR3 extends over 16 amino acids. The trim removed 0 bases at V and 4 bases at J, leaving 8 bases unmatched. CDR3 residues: CAISESEGARGYGYTF. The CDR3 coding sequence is TGTGCCATCAGTGAGTCGGAGGGGGCCCGGGGCTATGGCTACACCTTC.

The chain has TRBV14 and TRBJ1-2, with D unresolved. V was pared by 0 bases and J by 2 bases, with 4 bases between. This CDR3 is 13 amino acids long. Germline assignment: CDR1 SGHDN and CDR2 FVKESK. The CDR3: CASSQDRNYGYTF. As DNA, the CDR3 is TGTGCCAGCAGCCAAGACAGAAACTATGGCTACACCTTC.

The DNA for the CDR3 is TGTGCCAGCAGTTTACTAGCGGACACCGGGGAGCTGTTTTTT. This gives the protein CASSLLADTGELFF. The chain couples TRBV6-8 to TRBJ2-2; TRBD2 aligns across 8 bases. The V gene end was trimmed by 4 bases and the J gene end by 3 bases; junction bases not matched to a gene: 1. Germline CDR1 MNHGY, CDR2 SAAAGT. The CDR3 totals 14 residues.

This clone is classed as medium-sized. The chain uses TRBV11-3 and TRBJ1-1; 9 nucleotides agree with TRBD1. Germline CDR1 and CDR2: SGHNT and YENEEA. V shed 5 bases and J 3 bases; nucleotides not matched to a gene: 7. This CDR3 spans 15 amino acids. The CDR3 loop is CASSPPGQGYTEAFF. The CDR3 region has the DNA TGTGCCAGCAGCCCTCCGGGACAGGGTTACACTGAAGCTTTCTTT.

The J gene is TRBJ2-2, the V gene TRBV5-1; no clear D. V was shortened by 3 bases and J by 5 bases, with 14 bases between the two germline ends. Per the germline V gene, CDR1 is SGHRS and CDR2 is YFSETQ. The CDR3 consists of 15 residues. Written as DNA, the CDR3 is TGCGCCAGCAGCTCTGGAACCGTGGGAACCGGGGAGCTGTTTTTT. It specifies CASSSGTVGTGELFF.

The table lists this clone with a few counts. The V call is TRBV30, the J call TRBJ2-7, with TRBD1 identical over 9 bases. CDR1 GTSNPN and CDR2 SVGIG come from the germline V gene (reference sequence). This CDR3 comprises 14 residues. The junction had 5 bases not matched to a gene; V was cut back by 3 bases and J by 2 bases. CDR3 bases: TGTGCCTGGAGAGCAAGGGACAGGGCCTACGAGCAGTACTTC. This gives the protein CAWRARDRAYEQYF.

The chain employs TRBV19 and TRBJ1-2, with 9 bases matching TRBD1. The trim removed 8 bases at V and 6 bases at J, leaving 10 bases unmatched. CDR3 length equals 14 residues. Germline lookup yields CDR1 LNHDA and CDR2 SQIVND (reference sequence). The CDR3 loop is CASAHRGRDDGYTF. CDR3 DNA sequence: TGTGCCAGTGCCCACAGGGGGCGTGATGATGGCTACACCTTC. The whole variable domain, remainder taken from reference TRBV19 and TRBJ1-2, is DGGITQSPKYLFRKEGQNVTLSCEQNLNHDAMYWYRQDPGQGLRLIYYSQIVNDFQKGDIAEGYSVSREKKESFPLTVTSAQKNPTAFYLCASAHRGRDDGYTFGSGTRLTVV.